This T cell receptor (beta chain) was identified during a study of PD-L1 blockade in urothelial cancer (TCRdb year 2017). Looking at the study overall: Therapy was started in the mid-2010s for all patients, and atezolizumab 1,200 mg was administered intravenously every 3 weeks. Durable clinical benefit was achieved by nine patients but not by the remaining 20. About 90% of the 29 patients were identified as males with urothelial cancer of bladder origin, and a prior smoking history was reported by 18 of 29 patients. Progression-free survival longer than 6 months counted as durable clinical benefit, and TCR features were additionally tested against both progression-free and overall survival. A median of 141,255 T cells and tens of thousands of unique TCRs was obtained from blood samples, and a median clonality of roughly 0.08 was observed. An exploratory multi-omic analysis was conducted of the somatic, immune and clinical correlates of response to PD-L1 blockade with atezolizumab in urothelial cancer. Pretreatment tumor samples and matched peripheral blood, collected serially before and after atezolizumab treatment, underwent TCR sequencing. Patients had an ECOG performance status of 0 or 1 and had received between 0 and 3 prior chemotherapy regimens. In the same patients who had TCR sequencing, pretreatment tumors also underwent whole exome sequencing and RNA sequencing. Some 30 patients had pretreatment blood TCR-seq, about 24 had at least one posttreatment blood collection, and about 24 had tumor TCR-seq. Blood samples were analyzed at 3 weeks after treatment start (second dose) and at 6 weeks after treatment start. The study at large found these results: Patients with durable benefit showed greater expansion of tumor-associated TCR clones in peripheral blood 3 weeks after starting treatment (n = 22, p = 0.022). A pretreatment peripheral blood TCR clonality below the median was linked to improved progression-free and overall survival. Because the sample size was small (n ≈ 27) and many exploratory analyses were performed, the results are intended to be hypothesis-generating.

Synthetic TCR analog templates were spiked into each PCR so that absolute template abundance could be estimated from read counts. The immunoSEQ assay used bias-controlled V and J gene primers to amplify TCRbeta CDR3 regions from genomic DNA. Rearranged TCRbeta segments were sequenced at approximately 20X coverage. The source study handled its data this way. Clustering was used to correct sequencing errors, and CDR3s were annotated against IMGT to assign V, D and J genes. Downstream analyses used only productive TCRbeta rearrangements, leaving out any out-of-frame or stop-codon sequences. To compute clonality, Shannon entropy was normalized by the log of the number of unique productive sequences and then subtracted from one. Clones differing between time points or between blood and tumor were identified using Fisher's exact test with Benjamini-Hochberg correction, with an adjusted p below 0.01 applied as the threshold. TCRdb provides this immuneACCESS table in a form limited to in-frame rearrangements. Some clones are lacking; in checked studies, under half of them reflect an unresolved V gene, and why the rest are absent is not known. V, J and clone size were drawn from that table, and D and trimming were deduced from the DNA. The sample has approximately 70,000 clones on record, about 88% of them singletons. The top ten hold around 3.4% of the sample.

The table lists this clone with a few counts. Its antigen is not yet known. Per-nucleotide qualities are absent, and no much larger clonotype sits a single base away. V is shortened by 4 bases, J by 0 bases, and the region joining them spans 4 bases. For CDR1 and CDR2, the germline V gene (reference sequence) lists MNHEY and SMNVEV. The CDR3 contains 12 residues, cysteine and phenylalanine counted. The retained sequence is limited to the CDR3, 36 bases, with the frame set at the first base. A total of roughly 31 patients with locally advanced or metastatic urothelial carcinoma, treated at Memorial Sloan Kettering on a trial protocol, made up the cohort. Peripheral blood mononuclear cells were collected pretreatment and during treatment, with between 1 and 8 total time points per patient. The Qiagen DNeasy Blood extraction kit was used to purify genomic DNA from total PBMCs and tumor samples. PBMCs were collected pretreatment and during treatment, and were isolated and stored as previously described.

This clonotype was sampled from a man aged 55 to 70 with urothelial cancer. The rearranged segments are TRBV27 and TRBJ2-7, with no confident D gene call. Sequences were derived from PBMCs, sampled around atezolizumab (anti-PD-L1) treatment. The DNA sequence reads TGTGCCAGCAGTTCCCACTCCTACGAGCAGTACTTC. Its translation reads: CASSSHSYEQYF.